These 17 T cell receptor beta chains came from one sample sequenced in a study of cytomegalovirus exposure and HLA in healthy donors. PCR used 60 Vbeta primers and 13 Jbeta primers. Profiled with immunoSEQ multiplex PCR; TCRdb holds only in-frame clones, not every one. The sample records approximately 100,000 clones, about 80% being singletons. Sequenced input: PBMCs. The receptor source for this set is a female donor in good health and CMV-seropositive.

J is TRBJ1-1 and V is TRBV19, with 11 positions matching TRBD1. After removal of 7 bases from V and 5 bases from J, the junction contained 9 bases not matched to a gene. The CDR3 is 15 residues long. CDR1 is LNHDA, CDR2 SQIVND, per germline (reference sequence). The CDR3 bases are TGTGCCAGTAACCACGGGGGGGACAGGGGGACTGAAGCTTTCTTT. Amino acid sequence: CASNHGGDRGTEAFF.

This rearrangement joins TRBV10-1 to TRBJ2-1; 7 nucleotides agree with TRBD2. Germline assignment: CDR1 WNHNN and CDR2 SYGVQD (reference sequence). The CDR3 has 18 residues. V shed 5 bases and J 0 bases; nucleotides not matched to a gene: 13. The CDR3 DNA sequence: TGCGCCAGCAGTTACCAGGCTAGCGGTACCAGCTCCTACAATGAGCAGTTCTTC. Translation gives CASSYQASGTSSYNEQFF.

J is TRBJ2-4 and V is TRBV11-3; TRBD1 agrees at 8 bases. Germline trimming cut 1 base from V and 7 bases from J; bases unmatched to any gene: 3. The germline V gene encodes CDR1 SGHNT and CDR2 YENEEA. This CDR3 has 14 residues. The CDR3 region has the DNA TGTGCCAGCAGCTTAGGGACAGGGATTAACATTCAGTACTTC. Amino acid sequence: CASSLGTGINIQYF.

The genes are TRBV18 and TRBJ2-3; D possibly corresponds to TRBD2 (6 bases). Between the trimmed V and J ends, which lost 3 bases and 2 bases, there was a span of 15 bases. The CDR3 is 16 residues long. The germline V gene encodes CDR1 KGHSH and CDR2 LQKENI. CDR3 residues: CASSPAPRGTTDTQYF. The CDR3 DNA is TGTGCCAGCTCACCTGCCCCCCGGGGGACCACAGATACGCAGTATTTT.

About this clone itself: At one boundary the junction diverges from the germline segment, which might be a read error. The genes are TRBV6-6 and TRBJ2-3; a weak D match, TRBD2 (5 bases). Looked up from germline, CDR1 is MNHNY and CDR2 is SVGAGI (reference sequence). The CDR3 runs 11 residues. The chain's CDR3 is CASSYNSGETF. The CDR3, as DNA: TGTGCCAGCAGTTACAACTCCGGGGAGACTTTT.

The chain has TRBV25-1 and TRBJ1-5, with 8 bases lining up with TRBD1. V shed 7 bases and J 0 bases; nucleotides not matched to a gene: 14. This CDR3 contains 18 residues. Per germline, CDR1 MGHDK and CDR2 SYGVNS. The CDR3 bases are TGTGCCAGCACCGGAGGACAGGGATCCCTATATAGCAATCAGCCCCAGCATTTT. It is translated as CASTGGQGSLYSNQPQHF.

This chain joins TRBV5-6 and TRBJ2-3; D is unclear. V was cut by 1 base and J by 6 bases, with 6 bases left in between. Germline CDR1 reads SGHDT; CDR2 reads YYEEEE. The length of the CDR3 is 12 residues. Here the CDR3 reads CASSLTADTQYF. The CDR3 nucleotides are TGTGCCAGCAGCTTGACAGCCGATACGCAGTATTTT.

Written as DNA, the CDR3 is TGTGCCAGCAGCTTGGGTCCTAGCGACGAGCAGTTCTTC. It is translated as CASSLGPSDEQFF. This chain uses TRBV5-4 with TRBJ2-1; D possibly corresponds to TRBD2 (6 bases). Germline loops: CDR1 SGHNT, CDR2 YYREEE (reference sequence). V was trimmed by 0 bases and J by 10 bases, leaving 11 bases between them. The CDR3 is made up of 13 amino acids.

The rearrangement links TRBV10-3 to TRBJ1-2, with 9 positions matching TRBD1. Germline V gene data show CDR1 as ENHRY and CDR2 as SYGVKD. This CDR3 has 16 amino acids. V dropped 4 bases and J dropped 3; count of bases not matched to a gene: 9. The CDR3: CAISARPGQGDYGYTF. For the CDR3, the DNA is TGTGCCATCAGTGCGAGGCCGGGACAGGGCGACTATGGCTACACCTTC.

Written as DNA, the CDR3 is TGTGCCAGCAGTTTATCCGGCAGGGCCTACACAGATACGCAGTATTTT. Residues: CASSLSGRAYTDTQYF. The chain employs TRBV27 and TRBJ2-3, with a possible D match to TRBD1 (5 bases). Trimming took 0 bases from V and 2 from J, leaving 12 bases between them. Germline V gene data show CDR1 as MNHEY and CDR2 as SMNVEV (reference sequence). CDR3 size: 16 residues.

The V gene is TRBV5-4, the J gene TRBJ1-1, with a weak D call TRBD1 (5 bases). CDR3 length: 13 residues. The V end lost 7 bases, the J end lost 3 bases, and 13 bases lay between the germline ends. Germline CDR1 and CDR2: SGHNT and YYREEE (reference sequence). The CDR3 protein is CASDRGGDTEAFF. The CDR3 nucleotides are TGTGCCAGCGACCGTGGGGGGGACACTGAAGCTTTCTTT. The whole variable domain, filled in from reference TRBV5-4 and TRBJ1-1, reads ETGVTQSPTHLIKTRGQQVTLRCSSQSGHNTVSWYQQALGQGPQFIFQYYREEENGRGNFPPRFSGLQFPNYSSELNVNALELDDSALYLCASDRGGDTEAFFGQGTRLTVV.

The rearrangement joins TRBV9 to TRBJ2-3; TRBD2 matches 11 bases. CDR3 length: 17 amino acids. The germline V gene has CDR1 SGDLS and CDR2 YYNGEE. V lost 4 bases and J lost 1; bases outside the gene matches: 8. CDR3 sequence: CASSRGLAGSRTDTQYF. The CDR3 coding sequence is TGTGCCAGCAGCCGAGGACTAGCGGGTTCCCGCACAGATACGCAGTATTTT.

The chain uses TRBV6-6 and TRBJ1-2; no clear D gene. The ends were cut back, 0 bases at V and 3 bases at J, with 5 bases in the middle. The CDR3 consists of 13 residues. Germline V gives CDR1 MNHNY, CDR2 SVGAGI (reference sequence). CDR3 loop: CASSYSGDYGYTF. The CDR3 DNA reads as TGTGCCAGCAGTTACTCAGGAGACTATGGCTACACCTTC.

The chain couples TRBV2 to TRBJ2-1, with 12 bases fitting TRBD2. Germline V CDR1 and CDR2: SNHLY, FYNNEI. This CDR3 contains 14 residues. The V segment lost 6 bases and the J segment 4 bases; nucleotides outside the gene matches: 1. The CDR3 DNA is TGTGCCAGCAGGGGGACTAGCGGGTACAATGAGCAGTTCTTC. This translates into CASRGTSGYNEQFF.

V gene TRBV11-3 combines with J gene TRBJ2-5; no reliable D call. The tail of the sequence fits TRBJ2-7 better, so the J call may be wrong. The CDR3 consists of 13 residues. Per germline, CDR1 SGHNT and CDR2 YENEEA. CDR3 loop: CASSLERNYEQYF. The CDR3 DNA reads TGTGCCAGCAGCTTAGAGAGAAACTACGAGCAGTACTTC.

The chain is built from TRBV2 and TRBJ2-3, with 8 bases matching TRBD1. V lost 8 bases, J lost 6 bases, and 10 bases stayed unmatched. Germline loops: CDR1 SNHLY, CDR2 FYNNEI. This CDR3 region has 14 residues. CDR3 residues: CASRRTGSYDTQYF. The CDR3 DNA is TGTGCCAGCCGACGGACAGGGTCCTACGATACGCAGTATTTT.

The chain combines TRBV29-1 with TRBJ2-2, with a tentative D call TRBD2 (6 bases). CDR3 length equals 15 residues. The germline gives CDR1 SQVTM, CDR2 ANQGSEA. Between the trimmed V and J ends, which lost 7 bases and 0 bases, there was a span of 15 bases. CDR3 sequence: CSASWAGTNTGELFF. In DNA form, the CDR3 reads TGCAGCGCCTCCTGGGCGGGAACGAACACCGGGGAGCTGTTTTTT.